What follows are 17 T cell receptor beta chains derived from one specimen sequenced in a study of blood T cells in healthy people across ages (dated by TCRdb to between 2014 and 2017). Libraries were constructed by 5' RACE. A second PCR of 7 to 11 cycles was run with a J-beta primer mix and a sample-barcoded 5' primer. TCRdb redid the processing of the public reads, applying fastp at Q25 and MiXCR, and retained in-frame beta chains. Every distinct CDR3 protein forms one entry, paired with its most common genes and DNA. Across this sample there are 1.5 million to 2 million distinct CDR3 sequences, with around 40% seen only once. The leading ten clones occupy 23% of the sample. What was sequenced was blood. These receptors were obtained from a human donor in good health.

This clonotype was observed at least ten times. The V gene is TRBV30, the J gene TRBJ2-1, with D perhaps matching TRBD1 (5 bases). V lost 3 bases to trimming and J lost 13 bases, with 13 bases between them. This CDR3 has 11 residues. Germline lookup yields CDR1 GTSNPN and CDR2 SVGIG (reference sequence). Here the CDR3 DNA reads TGTGCCTGGAGCCAAGACAGCGAACAGTTCTTC. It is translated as CAWSQDSEQFF. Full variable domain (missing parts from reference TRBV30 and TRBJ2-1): SQTIHQWPATLVQPVGSPLSLECTVEGTSNPNLYWYRQAAGRGLQLLFYSVGIGQISSEVPQNLSASRPQDRQFILSSKKLLLSDSGFYLCAWSQDSEQFFGPGTRLTVL.

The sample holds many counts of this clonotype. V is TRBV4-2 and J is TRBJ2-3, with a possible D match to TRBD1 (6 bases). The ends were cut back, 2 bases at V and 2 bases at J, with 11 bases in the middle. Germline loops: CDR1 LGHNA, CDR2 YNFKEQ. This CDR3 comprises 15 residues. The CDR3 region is CASSQYEGDTDTQYF. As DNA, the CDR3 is TGTGCCAGCAGCCAATACGAGGGGGACACAGATACGCAGTATTTT.

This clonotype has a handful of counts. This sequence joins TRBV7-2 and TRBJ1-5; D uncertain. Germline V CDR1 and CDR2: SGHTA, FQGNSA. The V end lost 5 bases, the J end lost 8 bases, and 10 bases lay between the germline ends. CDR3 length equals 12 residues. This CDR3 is CASSPFQEPQHF. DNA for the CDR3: TGTGCCAGCAGCCCCTTTCAAGAGCCCCAGCATTTT.

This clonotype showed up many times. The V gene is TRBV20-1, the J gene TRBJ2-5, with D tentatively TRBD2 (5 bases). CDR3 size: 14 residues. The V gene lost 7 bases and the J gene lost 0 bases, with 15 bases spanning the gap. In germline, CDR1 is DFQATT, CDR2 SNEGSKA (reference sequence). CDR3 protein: CSVPGFPYQETQYF. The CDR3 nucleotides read TGCAGTGTCCCGGGGTTCCCGTACCAAGAGACCCAGTACTTC.

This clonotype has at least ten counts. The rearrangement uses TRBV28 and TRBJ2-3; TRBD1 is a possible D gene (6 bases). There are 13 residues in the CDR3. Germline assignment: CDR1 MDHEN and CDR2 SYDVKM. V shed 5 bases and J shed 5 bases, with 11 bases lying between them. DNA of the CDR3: TGTGCCAGCAGTACCCAGGGGTTAGATACGCAGTATTTT. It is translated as CASSTQGLDTQYF.

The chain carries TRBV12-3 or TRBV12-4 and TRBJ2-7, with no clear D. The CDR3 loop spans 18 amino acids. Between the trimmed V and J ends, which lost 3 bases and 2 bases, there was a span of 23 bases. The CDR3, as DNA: TGTGCCAGCAGTTTTATTTTGGCAGACGGCAAAACTACCTACGAGCAGTACTTC. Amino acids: CASSFILADGKTTYEQYF.

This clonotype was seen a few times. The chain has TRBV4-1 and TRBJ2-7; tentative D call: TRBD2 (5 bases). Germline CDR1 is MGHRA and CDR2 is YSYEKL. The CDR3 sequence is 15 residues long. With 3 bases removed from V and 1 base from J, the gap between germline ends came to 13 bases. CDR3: CASSHPGIPSYEQYF. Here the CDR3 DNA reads TGCGCCAGCAGCCACCCCGGGATCCCATCCTACGAGCAGTACTTC.

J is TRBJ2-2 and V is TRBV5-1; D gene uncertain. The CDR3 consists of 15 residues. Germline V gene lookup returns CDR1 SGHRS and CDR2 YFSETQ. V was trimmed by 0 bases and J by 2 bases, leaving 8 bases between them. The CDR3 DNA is TGCGCCAGCAGCTTGGACGGATTTAACACCGGGGAGCTGTTTTTT. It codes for CASSLDGFNTGELFF.

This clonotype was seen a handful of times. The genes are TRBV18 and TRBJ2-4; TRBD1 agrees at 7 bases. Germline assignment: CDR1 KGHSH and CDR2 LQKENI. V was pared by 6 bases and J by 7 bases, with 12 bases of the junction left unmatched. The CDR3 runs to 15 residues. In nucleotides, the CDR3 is TGTGCCAGCTCGCCCTATATTGGGACAGCGAACATTCAGTACTTC. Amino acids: CASSPYIGTANIQYF.

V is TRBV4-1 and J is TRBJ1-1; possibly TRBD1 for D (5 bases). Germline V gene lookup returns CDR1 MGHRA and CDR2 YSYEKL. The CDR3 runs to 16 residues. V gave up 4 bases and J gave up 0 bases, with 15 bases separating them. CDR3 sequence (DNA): TGCGCCAGCAGCCCCGGGGGTTATGTTTTGAACACTGAAGCTTTCTTT. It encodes CASSPGGYVLNTEAFF.

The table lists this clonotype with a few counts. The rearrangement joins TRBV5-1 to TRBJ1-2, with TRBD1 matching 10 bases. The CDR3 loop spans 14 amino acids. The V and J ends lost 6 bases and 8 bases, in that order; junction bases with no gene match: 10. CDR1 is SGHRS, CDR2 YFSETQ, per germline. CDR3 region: CASTPRQGAFGYTF. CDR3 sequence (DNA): TGCGCCAGCACCCCTCGACAGGGGGCCTTCGGCTACACCTTC.

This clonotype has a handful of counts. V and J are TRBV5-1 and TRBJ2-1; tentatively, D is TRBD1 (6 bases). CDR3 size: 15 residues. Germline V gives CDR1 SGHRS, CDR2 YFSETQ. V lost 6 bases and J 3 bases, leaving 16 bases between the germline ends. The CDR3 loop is CASTNTGMGYNEQFF. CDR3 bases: TGCGCCAGCACCAACACAGGGATGGGCTACAATGAGCAGTTCTTC. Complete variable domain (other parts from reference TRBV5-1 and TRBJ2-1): KAGVTQTPRYLIKTRGQQVTLSCSPISGHRSVSWYQQTPGQGLQFLFEYFSETQRNKGNFPGRFSGRQFSNSRSEMNVSTLELGDSALYLCASTNTGMGYNEQFFGPGTRLTVL.

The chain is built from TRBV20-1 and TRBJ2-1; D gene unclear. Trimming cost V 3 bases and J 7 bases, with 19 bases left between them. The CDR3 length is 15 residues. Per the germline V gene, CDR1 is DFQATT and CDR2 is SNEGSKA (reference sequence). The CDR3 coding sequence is TGCAGTGCTAGTAGGTGGTCGGAGTTGGGGAATGAGCAGTTCTTC. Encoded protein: CSASRWSELGNEQFF.

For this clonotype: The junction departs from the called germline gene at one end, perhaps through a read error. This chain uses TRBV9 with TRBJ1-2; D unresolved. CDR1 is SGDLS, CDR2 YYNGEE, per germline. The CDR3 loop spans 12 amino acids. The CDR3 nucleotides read TGTGCCAGCAGCGTAGCGTCCTATGGCTGCACCTTC. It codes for CASSVASYGCTF.

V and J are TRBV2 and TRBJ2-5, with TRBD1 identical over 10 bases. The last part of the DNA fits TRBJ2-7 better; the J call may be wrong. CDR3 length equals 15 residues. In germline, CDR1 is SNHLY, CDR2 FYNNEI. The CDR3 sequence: CASSEGQGAMYEQYF. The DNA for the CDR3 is TGTGCCAGCAGTGAAGGACAGGGGGCTATGTACGAGCAGTACTTC.

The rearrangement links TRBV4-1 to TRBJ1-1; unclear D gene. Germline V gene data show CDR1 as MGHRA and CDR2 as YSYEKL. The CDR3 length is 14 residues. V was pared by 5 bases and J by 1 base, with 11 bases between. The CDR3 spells CASSARTANTEAFF. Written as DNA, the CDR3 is TGCGCCAGCAGCGCCCGGACGGCGAACACTGAAGCTTTCTTT.

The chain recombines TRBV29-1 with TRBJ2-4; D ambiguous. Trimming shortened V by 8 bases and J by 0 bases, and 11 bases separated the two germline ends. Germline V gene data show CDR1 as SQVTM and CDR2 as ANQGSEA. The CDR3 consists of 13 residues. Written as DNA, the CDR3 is TGCAGCTCTTTATCCCTAGCCAAAAACATTCAGTACTTC. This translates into CSSLSLAKNIQYF.